In this sample, the clone carrying this TCR beta chain turned up a few times. This CDR3 has 13 amino acids. CDR1 and CDR2 from the germline V gene are GTSNPN and SVGIG (reference sequence). V dropped 2 bases and J dropped 4 bases, with 9 bases sitting between them. Synthetic spike-ins, TCR analog templates, were added into each PCR. The table came from immunoSEQ multiplex PCR; TCRdb's copy has only in-frame clones and leaves some out. The table has fewer than 130,000 clones, roughly 88% seen once. The sample originates from a study of PD-L1 blockade in urothelial cancer. Study at large: It was in the mid-2010s that patients started atezolizumab at 1,200 mg intravenously every 3 weeks.

Sequenced here: PBMCs, sampled around atezolizumab (anti-PD-L1) treatment. This chain joins TRBV30 and TRBJ2-1; the D gene is possibly TRBD2 (6 bases). The sequence came from a man aged 45 to 65 with urothelial cancer. CDR3 sequence reads: CAWSLGSYNEQFF. The CDR3 DNA sequence: TGTGCCTGGAGTCTCGGGAGTTACAATGAGCAGTTCTTC.